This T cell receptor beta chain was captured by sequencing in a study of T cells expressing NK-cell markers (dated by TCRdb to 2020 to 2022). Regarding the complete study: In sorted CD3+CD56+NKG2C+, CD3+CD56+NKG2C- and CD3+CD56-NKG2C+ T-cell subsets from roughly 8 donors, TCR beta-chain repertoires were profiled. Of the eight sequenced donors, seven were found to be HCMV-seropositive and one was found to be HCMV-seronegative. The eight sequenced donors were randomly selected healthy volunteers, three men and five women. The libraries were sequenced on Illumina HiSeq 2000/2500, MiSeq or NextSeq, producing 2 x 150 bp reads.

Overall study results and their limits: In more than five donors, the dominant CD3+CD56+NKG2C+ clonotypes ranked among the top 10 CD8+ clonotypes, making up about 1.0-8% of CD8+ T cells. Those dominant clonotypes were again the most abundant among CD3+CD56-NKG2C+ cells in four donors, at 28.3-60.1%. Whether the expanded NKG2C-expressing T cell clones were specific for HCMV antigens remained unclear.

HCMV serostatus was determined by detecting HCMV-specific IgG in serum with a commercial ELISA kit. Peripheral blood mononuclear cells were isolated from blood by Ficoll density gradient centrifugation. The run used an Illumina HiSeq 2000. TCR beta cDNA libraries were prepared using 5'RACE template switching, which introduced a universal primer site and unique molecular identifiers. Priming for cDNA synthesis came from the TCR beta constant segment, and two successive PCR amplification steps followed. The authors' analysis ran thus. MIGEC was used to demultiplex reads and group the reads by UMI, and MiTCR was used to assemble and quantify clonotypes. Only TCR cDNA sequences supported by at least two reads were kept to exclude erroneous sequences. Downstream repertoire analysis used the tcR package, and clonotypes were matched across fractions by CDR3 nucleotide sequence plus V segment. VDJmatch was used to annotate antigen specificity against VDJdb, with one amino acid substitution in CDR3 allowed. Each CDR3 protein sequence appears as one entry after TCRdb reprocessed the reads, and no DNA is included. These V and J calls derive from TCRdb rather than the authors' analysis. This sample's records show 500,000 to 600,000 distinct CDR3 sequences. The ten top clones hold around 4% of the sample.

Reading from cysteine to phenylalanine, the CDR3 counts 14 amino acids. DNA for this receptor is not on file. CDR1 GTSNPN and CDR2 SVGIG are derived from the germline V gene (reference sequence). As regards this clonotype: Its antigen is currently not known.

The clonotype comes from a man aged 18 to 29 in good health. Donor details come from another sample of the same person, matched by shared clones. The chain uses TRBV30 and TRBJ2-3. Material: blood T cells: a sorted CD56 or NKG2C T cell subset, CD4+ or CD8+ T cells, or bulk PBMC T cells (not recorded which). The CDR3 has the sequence CAWSVTRYRDTQYF.